The subject of this entry is one T cell receptor (beta chain). These data originate in a study of T cell changes during pregnancy in multiple sclerosis. Assay: immunoSEQ multiplex PCR; the TCRdb copy retains only in-frame clones and omits some. Here the sample spans about 55,000 clones, 85% to 95% being singletons. Germline assignment: CDR1 MGHRA and CDR2 YSYEKL. V was trimmed by 1 base and J by 6 bases, leaving 13 bases between them. There are 14 residues in the CDR3. The sequenced sample was CD8+ T cells from peripheral blood mononuclear cells, obtained in the third trimester of pregnancy. The chain combines TRBV4-1 with TRBJ2-7; possible D gene TRBD2, 7 bases. This TCR was sampled from a female donor with multiple sclerosis, enrolled in a pregnancy study. CDR3 in DNA: TGCGCCAGCAGCCAAGTAGGGGGGGTCCCCGAGCAGTACTTC. This codes for CASSQVGGVPEQYF.